This T cell receptor (beta chain) came from a study of T cell changes during pregnancy in multiple sclerosis. This table comes from immunoSEQ multiplex PCR, and its TCRdb copy is limited to in-frame clones, with some not included. The sample contains approximately 34,000 clones, roughly 94% of which appear only once. The CDR3 contains 15 residues. Trimming at V came to 4 bases and at J to 5 bases, leaving 4 bases not matched to a gene. The germline V gene has CDR1 LNHDA and CDR2 SQIVND (reference sequence). This receptor was obtained from a female donor with multiple sclerosis, enrolled in a pregnancy study. The source was CD4+ T cells from peripheral blood mononuclear cells, collected after pregnancy. The rearrangement joins TRBV19 to TRBJ2-7, with 14 bases fitting TRBD2. In DNA form, the CDR3 reads TGTGCCAGTAGTAGCGGACTAGCGGGAGGCCACGAGCAGTACTTC. It translates to CASSSGLAGGHEQYF.